Presented here are 26 T cell receptor beta chains from one specimen sequenced in a study of tissue T cells after allogeneic stem cell transplantation. Using immunoSEQ multiplex PCR, the repertoire was profiled, and TCRdb retains in-frame clones only, with some absent. The sample gives roughly 20,000 clones, 69% of which show up once; approximately 0.42% is in the top ten. Sequencing was carried out using blood. These receptors all stem from a female BALB/c mouse in good health. Strain MHC haplotype: H2-d.

As concerns this clone: The listed genes are named as in mouse. The read ends 1 residue before the CDR3 terminus; that terminus is restored from the germline J gene. The genes are TRBV20 and TRBJ2-5; possibly TRBD2 for D (5 bases). This CDR3 region has 13 residues. Trimming left V 6 bases short and J 1 base short, with 11 bases between. CDR1 and CDR2 (germline): GFQATS, STVNSAI. The CDR3 region is CGALTGDQDTQYF. CDR3 DNA, as far as it was read: TGTGGTGCCCTAACTGGAGACCAAGACACCCAGTAC.

Notes on this clone: Germline and genes here are mouse. The read terminates 1 residue before the CDR3 end, so the remaining end is supplied by the germline J gene. The chain joins TRBV29 to TRBJ2-1; D could derive from TRBD1 or TRBD2 (5 bases each). The ends were cut back, 2 bases at V and 2 bases at J, with 7 bases in the middle. Looked up from germline, CDR1 is MSHET and CDR2 is SYDVDS. The CDR3 contains 14 residues. CDR3 sequence: CASSLGGDYAEQFF. The CDR3 DNA, read in part, is TGTGCTAGCAGTTTAGGGGGAGACTATGCTGAGCAGTTC.

About this clone: Gene names refer to mouse genes. The DNA ends 1 residue before the CDR3 does, and the rest of the CDR3 is filled in from the germline J gene. The rearrangement joins TRBV5 to TRBJ2-1; TRBD2 is a possible D gene (5 bases). The CDR3 spans 15 residues. CDR1 and CDR2 from the germline V gene are LGHNA and YNLKQL (reference sequence). Trimming stripped 3 bases from V and 1 base from J, with 10 bases between. The CDR3 here is CASSHLGRNYAEQFF. CDR3 DNA, as far as it was read: TGTGCCAGCAGCCACCTGGGCCGGAACTATGCTGAGCAGTTC.

As regards this clone: The listed genes are named as in mouse. The read falls 1 residue short of the CDR3 end, and the missing part is taken from the germline J gene. This chain uses TRBV13-2 with TRBJ1-6; D may be TRBD1 (5 bases). TRBJ1-6 is marked as an open reading frame, function uncertain. The ends were cut back, 2 bases at V and 6 bases at J, with 6 bases in the middle. Germline V CDR1 and CDR2: NNHNN, SYGAGS (reference sequence). The CDR3 extends over 13 amino acids. The CDR3 loop reads CASGEDINSPLYF. The covered CDR3 bases are TGTGCCAGCGGTGAGGACATTAATTCGCCCCTCTAC.

Concerning this clone itself: Gene names refer to mouse genes. The read gets to within 1 residue of the CDR3 end, and the germline J gene fills in the rest. The V gene is TRBV13-1, the J gene TRBJ2-7; 10 nucleotides agree with TRBD1. Germline V gene data show CDR1 as NSHNY and CDR2 as SYGAGN. V was pared by 5 bases and J by 9 bases, with 8 bases of the junction left unmatched. This CDR3 contains 13 residues. CDR3 protein: CASSRQGAMGQYF. CDR3 DNA, as far as it was read: TGTGCCAGCAGCCGACAGGGGGCGATGGGACAGTAC.

To note about this clone: Mouse gene names and germline throughout. Coverage ceases 1 residue before the CDR3 finishes, and the germline J gene fills in the end. V and J are TRBV20 and TRBJ2-5; TRBD1 is a possible D gene (6 bases). V was cut by 3 bases and J by 2 bases, with 6 bases left in between. The CDR3 is 12 amino acids. Germline V gene data show CDR1 as GFQATS and CDR2 as STVNSAI. The CDR3 sequence is CGARQGQDTQYF. The CDR3 DNA, read in part, is TGTGGTGCTAGACAGGGCCAAGACACCCAGTAC.

To note about this clone: Here the gene names and germline are mouse. The read comes to an end 1 residue before the CDR3 does, leaving the germline J gene to fill in the end. The chain combines TRBV2 with TRBJ1-4, with 7 bases lining up with TRBD1. The germline V gene encodes CDR1 LGHNA and CDR2 YSYQKL. V was clipped by 2 bases and J by 6 bases; unmatched bases: 6. The CDR3 is 15 residues long. The covered CDR3 bases are TGTGCCAGCAGCCAACCGGGACAGTCCGACGAAAGATTATTT. Protein product: CASSQPGQSDERLF. The full CDR3 reads CASSQPGQSDERLFF.

This clone was picked up a small number of times. Germline and genes here are mouse. From the germline J gene comes the end of the CDR3, since the read stops 1 residue before it. The J gene is TRBJ2-7, the V gene TRBV13-1; 13 bases agree with TRBD2. This CDR3 has 14 amino acids. Trimming took 3 bases from V and 3 from J; bases not matched to a gene: 0. Germline-derived CDR1 and CDR2 are NSHNY and SYGAGN. CDR3 protein: CASSGDWGGYEQYF. The sequenced CDR3 bases are TGTGCCAGCAGTGGGGACTGGGGGGGCTATGAACAGTAC.

Comments on this clone: The genes and germline here are from mouse. The read falls 1 residue short of the CDR3 end, and the missing part is taken from the germline J gene. V and J are TRBV13-3 and TRBJ1-4, with 9 bases fitting TRBD1. CDR1 and CDR2 from the germline V gene are NNHDY and SYVADS. The CDR3 sequence is 15 residues long. With V trimmed by 3 bases and J by 7 bases, 7 bases remained unmatched. The CDR3 DNA, read in part, is TGTGCCAGCAGTGCCGGGACAGGGATGGGCGAAAGATTATTT. It translates to CASSAGTGMGERLF. The whole CDR3 reads CASSAGTGMGERLFF.

Concerning this clone itself: The germline and genes are mouse ones. The CDR3 is cut off 1 residue early in the read; its end comes from the germline J gene. The V gene is TRBV13-2, the J gene TRBJ2-7, with TRBD2 matching 11 bases. V lost 4 bases and J lost 7; bases outside the gene matches: 4. Germline-derived CDR1 and CDR2 are NNHNN and SYGAGS (reference sequence). CDR3 length equals 13 residues. The sequenced CDR3 bases are TGTGCCAGCGGTACTGGGGGGGCGCGGGAACAGTAC. Amino acid sequence: CASGTGGAREQY. The complete CDR3 sequence is CASGTGGAREQYF.

This clone was observed a few times. The genes are named according to mouse. The CDR3: CASSGGAEQYF. The part of the CDR3 DNA that was read is TGTGCCAGCAGTGGGGGGGCTGAACAGTAC. This rearrangement joins TRBV13-1 to TRBJ2-7; a possible D gene is TRBD2 (7 bases). The read terminates 1 residue ahead of where the CDR3 ends, so the germline J gene completes it. Trimming cost V 3 bases and J 6 bases, with 7 bases left between them. From germline, CDR1 is NSHNY and CDR2 SYGAGN. This CDR3 has 11 amino acids.

In regard to this clone: Gene names denote mouse genes. The read ends 1 residue before the CDR3 terminus; that terminus is restored from the germline J gene. Additional DNA sequences in this sample encode the identical CDR3. The chain is built from TRBV2 and TRBJ2-3; 13 bases map to TRBD2. Germline V lookup: CDR1 LGHNA, CDR2 YSYQKL. The J segment lost 0 bases and the V segment lost 4 bases, leaving 4 bases of the junction unmatched. The CDR3 has 17 residues. The CDR3 region is CASSRSDWGGSAETLYF. The covered CDR3 bases are TGTGCCAGCAGCCGATCGGACTGGGGGGGCAGTGCAGAAACGCTGTAT.

About this clone itself: Germline and genes: mouse. The CDR3 here is CASSLRDREDERLFF. CDR3 DNA, as far as it was read: TGTGCCAGCAGTTTAAGGGACAGGGAAGACGAAAGATTATTT. J is TRBJ1-4 and V is TRBV15, with TRBD1 matching 9 bases. The read ends 1 residue before the CDR3 terminus; that terminus is restored from the germline J gene. The CDR3 consists of 15 residues. Germline V lookup: CDR1 SGHND, CDR2 FRSKSL. The V gene end was trimmed by 2 bases and the J gene end by 6 bases; junction bases not matched to a gene: 4.

This clone was detected only a few times. Gene names are mouse gene names. The read ends 1 residue shy of where the CDR3 ends; the end is completed using the germline J gene. At the DNA level, this CDR3 is encoded by other sequences in the same sample as well. The chain couples TRBV19 to TRBJ1-3; D is uncertain. Trimming left V 0 bases short and J 0 bases short, with 4 bases between. The CDR3 sequence is 14 residues long. The V gene's germline CDR1 is FNHDT and CDR2 SITEND (reference sequence). CDR3 bases read: TGTGCCAGCAGTATAGGGGGTTCTGGAAATACGCTCTAT. As protein: CASSIGGSGNTLY. The CDR3, in full, reads CASSIGGSGNTLYF.

The table lists this clone with a few counts. The germline and genes are mouse ones. The sequenced fragment ends 1 residue before the CDR3 boundary, so the rest is inferred from the germline J gene. The chain links TRBV5 to TRBJ2-7, with 7 bases aligning to TRBD1. Unmatched junction bases numbered 2, after V lost 0 bases and J lost 6 bases. CDR3 length equals 13 residues. From germline, CDR1 is LGHNA and CDR2 YNLKQL (reference sequence). The CDR3 protein is CASSQDDRVEQYF. The part of the CDR3 DNA that was read is TGTGCCAGCAGCCAAGATGACAGGGTTGAACAGTAC.

Notes on this clone: Gene names and germline match the mouse. The CDR3 goes on 1 residue after the read ends, and that part is filled in from the germline J gene. V and J are TRBV19 and TRBJ2-7; 10 bases align to TRBD2. Trimming at V came to 1 base and at J to 3 bases, leaving 1 base not matched to a gene. This CDR3 is 14 amino acids long. Germline V gene data show CDR1 as FNHDT and CDR2 as SITEND (reference sequence). Partial CDR3 DNA: TGTGCCAGCAGTATAAACTGGGGGGGCTATGAACAGTAC. Protein: CASSINWGGYEQY. The whole CDR3 protein is CASSINWGGYEQYF.

As for this clone: The germline and genes are mouse ones. The read ends 1 residue early relative to the CDR3; the germline J gene fills the gap. The V call is TRBV4, the J call TRBJ2-5; 12 bases line up with TRBD2. CDR1 and CDR2 (germline): LGHDT, YNNKQL (reference sequence). The CDR3 has 14 residues. With 4 bases clipped from V and 8 bases from J, the junction kept 4 bases outside the gene matches. Incomplete CDR3 DNA: TGTGCCAGCAGCTTGACTGGGGGGGCGGGCACCCAGTAC. Its translation: CASSLTGGAGTQY. Given in full, the CDR3 is CASSLTGGAGTQYF.

Comments on this clone: Germline and genes: mouse. The read ends 1 residue before the CDR3 terminus; that terminus is restored from the germline J gene. This chain connects TRBV5 to TRBJ2-7; the D gene is possibly TRBD2 (6 bases). Per the germline V gene, CDR1 is LGHNA and CDR2 is YNLKQL (reference sequence). This CDR3 spans 13 amino acids. V lost 4 bases and J lost 4, with 11 bases in between. This CDR3 reads CASSPPGGYEQYF. The DNA read from the CDR3 is TGTGCCAGCAGCCCCCCGGGGGGTTATGAACAGTAC.

A word on this clone: Gene names and germline match the mouse. The CDR3 end lies 1 residue beyond the end of the read and is filled in from the germline J gene. The J gene is TRBJ1-5, the V gene TRBV29; D unresolved. The CDR3 spans 14 residues. The V gene's germline CDR1 is MSHET and CDR2 SYDVDS. Trimming left V 1 base short and J 3 bases short, with 7 bases between. The part of the CDR3 DNA that was read is TGTGCTAGCAGTTTATGGGGAGGCAACCAGGCTCCGCTT. Its translation is CASSLWGGNQAPL. The whole CDR3 sequence reads CASSLWGGNQAPLF. Based on the CDR3 plus reference TRBV29 and TRBJ1-5, the full variable domain is DMKVTQMPRYLIKRMGENVLLECGQDMSHETMYWYRQDPGLGLQLIYISYDVDSNSEGDIPKGYRVSRKKREHFSLILDSAKTNQTSVYFCASSLWGGNQAPLFGEGTRLSVL.

With regard to this clone: Germline and genes here are mouse. The read terminates 1 residue ahead of where the CDR3 ends, so the germline J gene completes it. The rearrangement links TRBV29 to TRBJ1-2, with D unclear. V gave up 2 bases and J gave up 2 bases, with 6 bases separating them. Germline V gives CDR1 MSHET, CDR2 SYDVDS. The CDR3 sequence is 13 residues long. The part of the CDR3 DNA that was read is TGTGCTAGCAGTTTAAAACAGAACTCCGACTACACC. It codes for CASSLKQNSDYT. The entire CDR3 reads CASSLKQNSDYTF.

This clone turned up a few times. Mouse gene names and germline throughout. The read ends 1 residue before the CDR3 terminus; that terminus is restored from the germline J gene. The chain employs TRBV16 and TRBJ2-7; no clear D gene. The CDR3 sequence is 11 residues long. In germline, CDR1 is SGHSA, CDR2 FRNQAP. The V end was cut by 5 bases, the J end by 7 bases, with 9 bases between. The CDR3: CASSPGGEQYF. Incomplete CDR3 DNA: TGTGCAAGCAGCCCCGGTGGGGAACAGTAC.

Notes on this clone: Gene names and germline refer to mouse. Read data end 1 residue before the CDR3 end; the end is taken from the germline J gene. The rearrangement links TRBV5 to TRBJ2-5; 10 bases match TRBD2. The CDR3 loop spans 16 amino acids. Germline V gene sequence: CDR1 LGHNA, CDR2 YNLKQL (reference sequence). The J segment lost 5 bases and the V segment lost 0 bases, leaving 5 bases of the junction unmatched. The covered CDR3 bases are TGTGCCAGCAGCCAAGATCTGGGGGGGCGGGCAGACACCCAGTAC. Its protein is CASSQDLGGRADTQY. The entire CDR3 protein is CASSQDLGGRADTQYF.

A remark on this clone: Mouse germline and gene names are used. Read sequence stops 1 residue before the CDR3 end, and the germline J gene provides the missing end. This rearrangement joins TRBV14 to TRBJ2-5, with D unclear. V lost 3 bases and J 5 bases, leaving 4 bases between the germline ends. The germline V gene has CDR1 SGHDT and CDR2 FRDEAV. The CDR3 loop spans 11 amino acids. The CDR3 protein is CASSSGDTQYF. The DNA read from the CDR3 is TGTGCCAGCAGTTCGGGAGACACCCAGTAC.

For this clone: Gene names are mouse gene names. The sequenced fragment ends 1 residue before the CDR3 boundary, so the rest is inferred from the germline J gene. This sequence joins TRBV14 and TRBJ1-6; 9 nucleotides agree with TRBD1. TRBJ1-6 is flagged as an ORF with uncertain function. Germline lookup yields CDR1 SGHDT and CDR2 FRDEAV. CDR3 size: 15 residues. Germline trimming cut 5 bases from V and 6 bases from J; bases unmatched to any gene: 6. CDR3 DNA, as far as it was read: TGTGCCAGCAGCCCCACAGGGGGCGGTAATTCGCCCCTCTAC. Translation: CASSPTGGGNSPLY. The whole CDR3 region reads CASSPTGGGNSPLYF.

Notes on this clone: Genes and germline come from the mouse. Read data end 1 residue before the CDR3 end; the end is taken from the germline J gene. This rearrangement joins TRBV1 to TRBJ1-5, with D uncertain. The germline CDR1 and CDR2 sequences are NSQYPW and LRSPGD (reference sequence). The CDR3 consists of 13 residues. Trimming took 5 bases from V and 2 from J, leaving 7 bases between them. The CDR3 sequence is CTCSLRDNQAPLF. CDR3 bases read: TGCACCTGCAGTCTCCGGGACAACCAGGCTCCGCTT.

Details on this clone: Gene names refer to mouse genes. Coverage ceases 1 residue before the CDR3 finishes, and the germline J gene fills in the end. This chain connects TRBV1 to TRBJ2-3; 8 nucleotides match TRBD2. CDR1 NSQYPW and CDR2 LRSPGD come from the germline V gene (reference sequence). CDR3 length equals 16 residues. J gave up 1 base and V 1 base, and 4 bases lay outside the gene matches. The CDR3 reads CTCSAGGGAGAETLYF. The CDR3 DNA, read in part, is TGCACCTGCAGTGCAGGGGGGGGCGCAGGTGCAGAAACGCTGTAT.